The 5 T cell receptor beta chains in this list originate from one sample, sequenced in a study of beta chain features in type 1 diabetes (dated by TCRdb to the late 2010s). What the research found in general, with its limitations: A moderate but significant shortening of TCRB CDR3 length was observed in type 1 diabetes patients in all four CD4+ subsets.

Receptors were amplified or captured by the immunoSEQ multiplex PCR assay. All of the isolated RNA was reverse transcribed with the High Capacity cDNA Reverse Transcription Kit, so expressed TCRB transcripts were sequenced. In TCRdb, the immuneACCESS table is reduced to in-frame sequences with V and J assigned. These tables do not hold every clone; where another copy was compared, an unresolved V gene accounts for under half, and the others remain unexplained. This sample comprises tens of thousands of clones, approximately 50% of them detected only once. Together, the top ten hold about 0.74% of the sample. No cognate antigen is known for these TCRs. The material sequenced was central memory CD4+ T cells from blood. These receptors were taken from a man aged 25-45 years with type 1 diabetes.

Here the CDR3 DNA reads TGCGCCAGCAAGGGGACAGCTCTCCCCTCGGACCGATCCAATGAGCAGTTCTTC. Protein product: CASKGTALPSDRSNEQFF. The V gene is TRBV4-1, the J gene TRBJ2-1, with 7 bases aligning to TRBD1. V dropped 7 bases and J dropped 6; count of bases not matched to a gene: 21. Germline V gene data show CDR1 as MGHRA and CDR2 as YSYEKL. There are 18 residues in the CDR3.

CDR3 loop: CAISSTSPDTGELFF. The CDR3 nucleotides are TGTGCCATCAGTTCGACTAGCCCCGACACCGGGGAGCTGTTTTTT. The chain uses TRBV10-3 and TRBJ2-2, with 7 bases aligning to TRBD2. Trimming at V came to 5 bases and at J to 3 bases, leaving 6 bases not matched to a gene. The CDR3 length is 15 residues. Germline V gene lookup returns CDR1 ENHRY and CDR2 SYGVKD.

In DNA, the CDR3 is TGTGCCAGCAGCAGGAGCGGGGGAGTACATGAGCAGTTCTTC. Protein product: CASSRSGGVHEQFF. V is TRBV6-5 and J is TRBJ2-1, with 8 bases aligning to TRBD2. CDR3 length: 14 residues. V lost 6 bases and J lost 8; bases outside the gene matches: 9. Germline lookup yields CDR1 MNHEY and CDR2 SVGAGI.

This chain uses TRBV28 with TRBJ1-1; a weak D match, TRBD1 (5 bases). Germline V gene lookup returns CDR1 MDHEN and CDR2 SYDVKM. The CDR3 has 15 amino acids. The V end was cut by 4 bases, the J end by 0 bases, with 12 bases between. The CDR3 spells CASSSPDSMNTEAFF. CDR3 DNA: TGTGCCAGCAGTTCGCCCGACAGCATGAACACTGAAGCTTTCTTT.

The gene calls are TRBV19 and TRBJ2-3; 7 bases line up with TRBD2. Per germline, CDR1 LNHDA and CDR2 SQIVND (reference sequence). J lost 3 bases, V lost 5 bases, and 8 bases had no gene match. The CDR3 has 15 amino acids. CDR3 protein: CASSSLADITDTQYF. The CDR3 nucleotides are TGTGCCAGTAGTTCGCTAGCGGATATTACAGATACGCAGTATTTT.